This entry describes one TCR beta chain. Antigen: not known. This sample is drawn from a study of cytomegalovirus exposure and HLA in healthy donors. Study-wide points: In a later analysis, HLA-associated beta chains showed higher expansion and lower generation probabilities than comparable chains. Association of under 20,000 TCR beta sequences with HLA alleles was found at 0.05 false discovery rate in a later analysis.

The CDR3 totals 12 residues. V was trimmed by 3 bases and J by 8 bases, leaving 10 bases between them. Per the germline V gene, CDR1 is SNHLY and CDR2 is FYNNEI. Amplification used 60 Vbeta primers and 13 Jbeta primers. Sequencing was performed with immunoSEQ multiplex PCR; in TCRdb, only in-frame clones are kept and a portion is missing. In the table there are approximately 130,000 clones, around 73% of which are singletons. This TCR came from a man in his forties or fifties in good health and CMV-seronegative. The chain joins TRBV2 to TRBJ2-5; a weak D match, TRBD2 (6 bases). The source material was PBMCs. The CDR3 DNA follows: TGTGCCAGCAGTGAGGGAGGAACTACCCAGTACTTC. Translating gives CASSEGGTTQYF.